The present entry profiles one T cell receptor beta chain with its context. The data derive from a study of blood T cell repertoires in COVID-19. The repertoire was sequenced with immunoSEQ multiplex PCR; TCRdb's copy has only in-frame clones and lacks some. The sample has about 160,000 clones, about 86% seen once. The germline CDR1 and CDR2 sequences are MNHEY and SVGAGI. The CDR3 runs to 14 residues. Germline trimming cut 7 bases from V and 3 bases from J; bases unmatched to any gene: 6. Sequencing was performed on peripheral blood. V usage is TRBV6-5 and J usage is TRBJ1-1, with 9 bases lining up with TRBD1. The receptor was derived from a woman aged 70-85 years with acute or convalescent COVID-19. This CDR3 is CASILTGGDTEAFF. DNA for the CDR3: TGTGCCAGCATCCTGACAGGGGGGGACACTGAAGCTTTCTTT.